Sequencing of this T cell receptor (beta chain) was carried out in a study of blood T cell repertoires in COVID-19 (TCRdb year 2020). With respect to the entire study: The collaborator samples originated in the United States, Italy and Spain and spanned the acute and convalescent phases of COVID-19. The material from the prospective study consisted of cDNA or gDNA derived from T cells, B-cell-depleted T cells, or PBMCs. Deeply sampled blood TCRbeta repertoires from subjects exposed to, actively infected with, or recovered from COVID-19 were included in the dataset. The repertoires were released in a freely available public database meant as a resource for research on the immune response to SARS-CoV-2. Samples were obtained from the ongoing ImmuneRACE study (first 160 participants) and from 1,254 subjects provided by 6 global collaborators. The sample metadata nearly always contained a de-identified subject ID, COVID-19 status, age in years and sex. Where available, HLA class I and class II types were obtained from metadata supplied by the sample provider rather than from assay-based typing. Broad study findings and their caveats: The quantity of clinical and demographic metadata differed by source and by participant and was supplied without curation.

TCRbeta CDR3 regions were amplified from genomic DNA by means of the immunoSEQ Assay, a bias-controlled multiplex PCR. The study's own analysis went as follows. The number of nucleated cells in each sample was estimated by amplification of reference gene primers within the assay. To quantify the absolute abundance of each unique TCRbeta CDR3 rearrangement, sequence reads were collapsed and filtered. For each sample, productive Simpson clonality was calculated as the square root of Simpson's diversity index over productive rearrangements. In its TCRdb copy, this immuneACCESS table keeps in-frame sequences only and misses some clones. Where compared with another copy, unresolved V genes explain less than half of these, and the others have no known cause. V and J calls plus clone size are reproduced from that table; the DNA served to infer D and trimming. The sample includes more than 110,000 clones, with 86% observed a single time. Together, the top ten hold under 4.5% of the sample.

With respect to this clone: It lacks a known antigen. There are no base qualities to consult, and no much larger clone falls within one base.

Enrolling through a virtual design, the prospective study's participants ranged in age from roughly 18 to 90 years and lived across about two dozen United States geographic areas. To assign participants to cohorts, the prospective study relied on clinical history that participants themselves reported in a screening survey and a study questionnaire. Recovered participants in ImmuneRACE Cohort 3 were defined as having two consecutive negative NP/OP PCR tests, clearance from a healthcare professional, or resolution of symptoms. Mobile phlebotomists in the prospective study collected whole blood, serum and a nasopharyngeal or oropharyngeal swab from every participant. Participants in the prospective study had the option to provide additional blood draws and questionnaires over an approximately 2-month period. Before DNA extraction, blood samples from the prospective study were shipped at room temperature or frozen.

Inclusive of the bounding cysteine and phenylalanine, the CDR3 is 14 residues long. Only the CDR3 DNA stays, 42 bases, in frame from base 1. V has 5 bases trimmed and J has 7 bases trimmed; junction bases matching no gene number 6. Taken from the germline V gene, the CDR1 and CDR2 loops are SGHTA and FQGNSA. The chain couples TRBV7-2 to TRBJ1-5; TRBD1 agrees with 9 junctional bases. This sequence was found in a man aged 45-65 years who had recovered from COVID-19. Sequenced: PBMCs or T cells enriched from blood (not recorded which). Here is the DNA: TGTGCCAGCAGCCCCGGGACAGGGATACAGCCCCAGCATTTT. This translates into CASSPGTGIQPQHF. The CDR3, completed at both ends by the reference TRBV7-2 and TRBJ1-5 genes, gives the full variable domain GAGVSQSPSNKVTEKGKDVELRCDPISGHTALYWYRQSLGQGLEFLIYFQGNSAPDKSGLPSDRFSAERTGGSVSTLTIQRTQQEDSAVYLCASSPGTGIQPQHFGDGTRLSIL.